The 11 T cell receptor beta chains presented below share a single source sample, sequenced in a study of early T cells in non-severe SARS-CoV-2 infection. MiXCR was run by TCRdb on the 5' RACE reads, yielding one entry per CDR3 protein. The top ten clones hold more than 7.5% of a sample with about 60,000 distinct CDR3 sequences, roughly 18% of them seen once. The source was whole blood, collected at baseline. Receptor source: an adult who was a healthcare worker with PCR-confirmed SARS-CoV-2 infection or an uninfected control (not recorded which).

V usage is TRBV20-1 and J usage is TRBJ2-3; D call uncertain. Trimming stripped 3 bases from V and 1 base from J, with 5 bases between. The CDR3 sequence is 12 residues long. Per the germline V gene, CDR1 is DFQATT and CDR2 is SNEGSKA (reference sequence). The CDR3 coding sequence is TGCAGTGCTAGTTCTCGCACAGATACGCAGTATTTT. Translating it yields CSASSRTDTQYF.

The sample holds a few counts of this clonotype. The chain links TRBV20-1 to TRBJ2-1; 7 bases are a match to TRBD1. V was pared by 6 bases and J by 0 bases, with 8 bases of the junction left unmatched. The length of the CDR3 is 15 residues. The germline gives CDR1 DFQATT, CDR2 SNEGSKA (reference sequence). The CDR3 is CSAKGTDYSYNEQFF. The CDR3 DNA is TGCAGTGCAAAGGGGACAGATTACTCCTACAATGAGCAGTTCTTC.

The chain recombines TRBV6-2 or TRBV6-3 with TRBJ1-5; weak D call: TRBD1 (6 bases). The CDR3 spans 17 residues. Germline CDR1 is MNHEY and CDR2 is SVGEGT. Trimming left V 2 bases short and J 4 bases short, with 18 bases between. The CDR3 sequence is CASSYGGHKLGNQPQHF. The DNA for the CDR3 is TGTGCCAGCAGTTACGGGGGACACAAACTGGGGAATCAGCCCCAGCATTTT.

This clonotype occurred a few times. The rearrangement links TRBV18 to TRBJ1-1, with no clear D. Germline CDR1 reads KGHSH; CDR2 reads LQKENI. V gave up 3 bases and J gave up 0 bases, with 5 bases separating them. This CDR3 has 13 amino acids. Here the CDR3 DNA reads TGTGCCAGCTCACCCGGGGTGAACACTGAAGCTTTCTTT. It specifies CASSPGVNTEAFF. The whole variable domain, filled in from reference TRBV18 and TRBJ1-1, reads NAGVMQNPRHLVRRRGQEARLRCSPMKGHSHVYWYRQLPEEGLKFMVYLQKENIIDESGMPKERFSAEFPKEGPSILRIQQVVRGDSAAYFCASSPGVNTEAFFGQGTRLTVV.

This chain connects TRBV11-2 to TRBJ2-2; D gene unclear. V was clipped by 5 bases and J by 4 bases, with 14 bases between them. The germline CDR1 and CDR2 sequences are SGHAT and FQNNGV. The CDR3 spans 15 residues. In nucleotides, the CDR3 is TGTGCCAGCAGCCCCTCGACGGCGAGCACCGGGGAGCTGTTTTTT. It encodes CASSPSTASTGELFF.

J is TRBJ2-2 and V is TRBV5-1; the D is unclear. V was cut by 5 bases and J by 0 bases, with 11 bases left in between. The CDR3 spans 15 residues. Germline CDR1 SGHRS, CDR2 YFSETQ. CDR3 nucleotides: TGCGCCAGCAGGATTGTCGTAGCGAACACCGGGGAGCTGTTTTTT. This codes for CASRIVVANTGELFF. Using reference TRBV5-1 and TRBJ2-2 for the parts outside the CDR3, the full variable domain is KAGVTQTPRYLIKTRGQQVTLSCSPISGHRSVSWYQQTPGQGLQFLFEYFSETQRNKGNFPGRFSGRQFSNSRSEMNVSTLELGDSALYLCASRIVVANTGELFFGEGSRLTVL.

This clonotype was seen once. The J gene is TRBJ2-1, the V gene TRBV7-9; D is possibly TRBD2 (5 bases). The CDR3 length is 15 residues. The germline V gene has CDR1 SEHNR and CDR2 FQNEAQ (reference sequence). Trimming took off 5 bases at V and 3 bases at J, with 14 bases between the two ends. The chain's CDR3 is CASSPTRNRYNEQFF. DNA of the CDR3: TGTGCCAGCAGCCCCACTAGAAATCGCTACAATGAGCAGTTCTTC.

V and J are TRBV18 and TRBJ2-1, with TRBD1 matching 12 bases. The CDR3 covers 14 residues. The germline V gene has CDR1 KGHSH and CDR2 LQKENI. Unmatched junction bases numbered 3, after V lost 5 bases and J lost 7 bases. For the CDR3, the DNA is TGTGCCAGCTCATCGGGACAGGGGGCGAATGAGCAGTTCTTC. Its translation is CASSSGQGANEQFF.

This clonotype was recorded a few times. The DNA for the CDR3 is TGTGCCAGCAGCTTGTTCTCTGGATTAAGCTCCTACGAGCAGTACTTC. It encodes CASSLFSGLSSYEQYF. V and J are TRBV5-6 and TRBJ2-7; D gene ambiguous. The CDR3 contains 16 residues. The V end lost 1 base, the J end lost 0 bases, and 14 bases lay between the germline ends. CDR1 and CDR2 from the germline V gene are SGHDT and YYEEEE.

In DNA, the CDR3 is TGTGCCAGCAGTGAAACAGGGAAGGCCTACGAGCAGTACTTC. Residues: CASSETGKAYEQYF. The gene calls are TRBV28 and TRBJ2-7; TRBD1 might be the D (6 bases). The V and J ends lost 5 bases and 2 bases respectively, with 13 bases between them. Germline V gives CDR1 MDHEN, CDR2 SYDVKM. This CDR3 spans 14 amino acids.

The rearrangement uses TRBV14 and TRBJ1-1, with 8 bases lining up with TRBD1. Per germline, CDR1 SGHDN and CDR2 FVKESK. The CDR3 is 16 amino acids. V lost 5 bases to trimming and J lost 1 base; unmatched junction nucleotides: 9. CDR3 bases: TGTGCCAGCAGCTCTAAAATTGGACAGGGGAACACTGAAGCTTTCTTT. Translation: CASSSKIGQGNTEAFF. Based on the CDR3 plus reference TRBV14 and TRBJ1-1, the full variable domain is EAGVTQFPSHSVIEKGQTVTLRCDPISGHDNLYWYRRVMGKEIKFLLHFVKESKQDESGMPNNRFLAERTGGTYSTLKVQPAELEDSGVYFCASSSKIGQGNTEAFFGQGTRLTVV.